Included here is one TCR beta chain sequence, with context. Produced via immunoSEQ multiplex PCR; TCRdb's table is partial and in-frame only. This table has some 200,000 clones, less than 90% appearing once. This entry belongs to a study of blood T cell repertoires in COVID-19. The germline V gene has CDR1 LNHNV and CDR2 YYDKDF (reference sequence). This CDR3 region has 14 residues. The V segment lost 5 bases and the J segment 6 bases; nucleotides outside the gene matches: 8. The chain joins TRBV15 to TRBJ1-2; 8 nucleotides agree with TRBD1. The specimen was PBMCs or T cells enriched from blood (not recorded which). This receptor was taken from a woman aged 25-40 years who had recovered from COVID-19. CDR3 DNA sequence: TGTGCCACCAGCCGTGGACAGGGCTTCGATGGCTACACCTTC. Its protein product is CATSRGQGFDGYTF.